The 17 T cell receptor beta chains listed next were all sequenced from one sample in a study of blood T cell repertoires in COVID-19 (dated by TCRdb to 2020 to 2021). Library prep was done by the immunoSEQ multiplex PCR assay. In its TCRdb copy, this immuneACCESS table keeps in-frame sequences only and misses some clones. Where compared with another copy, unresolved V genes explain less than half of these, and the others have no known cause. The sample contains some 350,000 clones, almost 90% of them found a single time. The top ten clones comprise approximately 7.3% of the sample. Sequenced: peripheral blood. The receptors were sampled from a woman in her sixties or seventies with COVID-19, enrolled during active disease.

This clone occurred once. This sequence joins TRBV19 and TRBJ2-7; D is unresolved. Germline V gives CDR1 LNHDA, CDR2 SQIVND (reference sequence). The V end lost 2 bases, the J end lost 0 bases, and 14 bases lay between the germline ends. CDR3 length: 16 residues. In DNA form, the CDR3 reads TGTGCCAGTAGTATACAATTTCAGGCCCCCTCCTACGAGCAGTACTTC. It specifies CASSIQFQAPSYEQYF.

This chain links TRBV28 with TRBJ2-5, with 7 bases fitting TRBD2. The CDR3 has 13 amino acids. Trimming took 6 bases from V and 7 from J; bases not matched to a gene: 8. The germline gives CDR1 MDHEN, CDR2 SYDVKM. CDR3 protein: CASRGGTPGTQYF. The CDR3 DNA reads TGTGCCAGCAGGGGGGGGACTCCTGGGACCCAGTACTTC.

CDR3: CASSPRTTNTDTQYF. Here the CDR3 DNA reads TGTGCCAGCAGCCCCCGGACTACCAACACAGATACGCAGTATTTT. This chain links TRBV7-2 with TRBJ2-3, with D possibly being TRBD2 (6 bases). The CDR3 spans 15 residues. V lost 5 bases, J lost 2 bases, and 14 bases lay in between. Per germline, CDR1 SGHTA and CDR2 FQGNSA.

This clone was counted a single time. The chain links TRBV27 to TRBJ1-4, with a possible D match to TRBD1 (5 bases). This CDR3 is 14 amino acids long. Looked up from germline, CDR1 is MNHEY and CDR2 is SMNVEV (reference sequence). V was pared by 4 bases and J by 8 bases, with 14 bases between. This chain's CDR3 is CASSSAGSREKLFF. CDR3 sequence (DNA): TGTGCCAGCAGTTCCGCAGGGTCGCGGGAAAAACTGTTTTTT.

A single count supports this clone. The rearrangement uses TRBV7-2 and TRBJ2-1, with 11 bases aligning to TRBD2. The CDR3 loop spans 15 amino acids. Germline V gives CDR1 SGHTA, CDR2 FQGNSA. Trimming cost V 1 base and J 6 bases; bases outside gene matches: 2. This chain's CDR3 is CASSLVAGGFNEQFF. The DNA for the CDR3 is TGTGCCAGCAGCTTAGTAGCGGGGGGGTTCAATGAGCAGTTCTTC. The full variable domain, its missing parts supplied by reference TRBV7-2 and TRBJ2-1, is GAGVSQSPSNKVTEKGKDVELRCDPISGHTALYWYRQSLGQGLEFLIYFQGNSAPDKSGLPSDRFSAERTGGSVSTLTIQRTQQEDSAVYLCASSLVAGGFNEQFFGPGTRLTVL.

This rearrangement joins TRBV3-1 (or the pseudogene TRBV3-2) to TRBJ1-1, with 8 bases matching TRBD1. V shed 3 bases, J shed 11 bases, and the junction held 2 bases outside the gene matches. CDR1 and CDR2 (germline): LGHDT, YNNKEL (reference sequence). The CDR3 is 11 residues long. The CDR3 region has the DNA TGTGCCAGCAGCCAGACAGGGGAGGCTTTCTTT. As protein: CASSQTGEAFF.

This chain uses TRBV7-9 with TRBJ2-5, with D perhaps TRBD1 (6 bases). The CDR3 totals 15 residues. Looked up from germline, CDR1 is SEHNR and CDR2 is FQNEAQ (reference sequence). V was clipped by 2 bases and J by 1 base, with 11 bases between them. CDR3 residues: CASSLLGGSQETQYF. The CDR3 DNA reads as TGTGCCAGCAGCTTACTAGGGGGATCCCAAGAGACCCAGTACTTC.

The rearrangement joins TRBV27 to TRBJ2-1; the D gene is possibly TRBD2 (5 bases). Trimming pared 5 bases from V and 4 bases from J, leaving 18 bases between. The CDR3 sequence is 16 residues long. Per the germline V gene, CDR1 is MNHEY and CDR2 is SMNVEV (reference sequence). The CDR3 region has the DNA TGTGCCAGCAGTCCGGGTCAGCGGCTCTTATACAATGAGCAGTTCTTC. Protein product: CASSPGQRLLYNEQFF.

This clone was seen just once. This chain links TRBV19 with TRBJ1-3, with D perhaps matching TRBD1 (5 bases). Germline V gene lookup returns CDR1 LNHDA and CDR2 SQIVND (reference sequence). The V end was cut by 7 bases, the J end by 0 bases, with 10 bases between. This CDR3 has 14 amino acids. The CDR3 DNA reads as TGTGCCAGTACTAGACAGAACTCTGGAAACACCATATATTTT. It yields the protein CASTRQNSGNTIYF.

V is TRBV10-2 and J is TRBJ1-1; 7 nucleotides agree with TRBD1. This CDR3 has 13 amino acids. The germline V gene encodes CDR1 WSHSY and CDR2 SAAADI. Trimming removed 8 bases from V and 1 base from J; junction bases left unmatched: 4. DNA for the CDR3: TGCGCCAGCGGGGGACAGAGGAACACTGAAGCTTTCTTT. Amino acid sequence: CASGGQRNTEAFF.

The V gene is TRBV4-1, the J gene TRBJ1-2; TRBD1 agrees at 9 bases. The germline CDR1 and CDR2 sequences are MGHRA and YSYEKL. Losses at the gene ends were 4 bases for V and 4 bases for J; bases not matched to a gene: 4. The CDR3 contains 14 residues. CDR3 bases: TGCGCCAGCAGCCCCGGACAGGGGACCTATGGCTACACCTTC. This gives the protein CASSPGQGTYGYTF.

The chain recombines TRBV5-1 with TRBJ2-3; the D is unclear. CDR3 size: 14 residues. Deletions cut 4 bases from V and 2 bases from J, with 11 bases between. Looked up from germline, CDR1 is SGHRS and CDR2 is YFSETQ. As DNA, the CDR3 is TGCGCCAGCAGCAACACGATCTTCACAGATACGCAGTATTTT. Translation: CASSNTIFTDTQYF.

In its sample, this clone was seen once. V and J are TRBV7-2 and TRBJ2-4; 7 bases match TRBD1. The germline gives CDR1 SGHTA, CDR2 FQGNSA. The CDR3 contains 14 residues. Germline trimming cut 3 bases from V and 4 bases from J; bases unmatched to any gene: 3. The chain's CDR3 is CASSFDRAKNIQYF. The CDR3 region has the DNA TGTGCCAGCAGCTTTGACAGGGCTAAAAACATTCAGTACTTC.

V and J are TRBV3-1 (or the pseudogene TRBV3-2) and TRBJ1-1; the D gene is possibly TRBD1 (6 bases). Looked up from germline, CDR1 is LGHDT and CDR2 is YNNKEL (reference sequence). This CDR3 comprises 16 residues. The germline V and J ends were trimmed by 1 base and 0 bases, with 12 bases remaining between them. The CDR3 loop is CASSQGRTVLNTEAFF. The CDR3 DNA sequence: TGTGCCAGCAGCCAAGGAAGGACAGTATTGAACACTGAAGCTTTCTTT.

The genes are TRBV7-8 and TRBJ1-1; D remains ambiguous. The CDR3 runs 13 residues. The V and J ends lost 5 bases and 4 bases respectively, with 11 bases between them. Germline V gene sequence: CDR1 SGHVS, CDR2 FQNEAQ. The DNA for the CDR3 is TGTGCCAGCAGCCAAAATCTTCCCACTGAAGCTTTCTTT. Amino acid sequence: CASSQNLPTEAFF.

The rearrangement joins TRBV9 to TRBJ2-3; 8 bases line up with TRBD2. CDR3 length: 14 residues. Germline-derived CDR1 and CDR2 are SGDLS and YYNGEE. The V and J ends lost 3 bases and 4 bases, in that order; junction bases with no gene match: 4. CDR3 protein: CASSESGGPDTQYF. The CDR3 DNA is TGTGCCAGCAGCGAAAGCGGGGGACCAGATACGCAGTATTTT.

CDR3 sequence (DNA): TGTGCCAGCAGCCGTACAGGGATCTATGGCTACACCTTC. This sequence encodes CASSRTGIYGYTF. This chain connects TRBV6-4 to TRBJ1-2; a weak D match, TRBD1 (6 bases). Germline V lookup: CDR1 MRHNA, CDR2 SNTAGT. V was trimmed by 6 bases and J by 4 bases, leaving 12 bases between them. CDR3 length: 13 residues.